This T cell receptor (beta chain) was profiled in a study of T cells in Graves' hyperthyroidism and ophthalmopathy. Study-wide results and caveats: Blood samples included most of the expanded thyroid clonotypes exceeding 0.001.

Researchers amplified the TCR beta CDR3 regions from RNA transcripts. The HTBI primer set drove a first-round RT-PCR of the TCR CDR3. A single record per CDR3 protein comes from TCRdb applying MiXCR to the multiplex PCR reads. Here the sample spans approximately 560,000 distinct CDR3 sequences, more than 15% being singletons. This clonotype came up many times. Its antigen is not known. The V end was cut by 5 bases, the J end by 6 bases, with 17 bases between. Germline V gene sequence: CDR1 MNHEY, CDR2 SMNVEV (reference sequence). The CDR3 is made up of 14 amino acids. The sequence was obtained from a woman in her 30s with Graves' hyperthyroidism. The chain employs TRBV27 and TRBJ2-7, with a possible D match to TRBD1 (6 bases). Source material: blood. The CDR3 loop reads CASSPLDRASEQYF. The CDR3 DNA follows: TGTGCCAGCAGTCCCCTGGACAGAGCTAGCGAGCAGTACTTC.